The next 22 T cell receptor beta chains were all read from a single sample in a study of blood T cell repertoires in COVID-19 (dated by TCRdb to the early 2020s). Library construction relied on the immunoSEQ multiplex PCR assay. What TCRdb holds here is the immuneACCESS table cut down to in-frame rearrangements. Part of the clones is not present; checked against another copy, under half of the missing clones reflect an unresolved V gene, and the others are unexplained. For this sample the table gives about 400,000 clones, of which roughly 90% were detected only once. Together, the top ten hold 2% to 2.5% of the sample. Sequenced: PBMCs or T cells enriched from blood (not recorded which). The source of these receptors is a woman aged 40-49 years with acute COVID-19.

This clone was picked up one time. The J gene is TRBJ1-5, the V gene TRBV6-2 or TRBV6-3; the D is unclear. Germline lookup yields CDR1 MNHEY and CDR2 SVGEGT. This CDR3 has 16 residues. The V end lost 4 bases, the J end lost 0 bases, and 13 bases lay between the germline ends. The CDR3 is CASSWNSPFSNQPQHF. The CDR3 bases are TGTGCCAGCAGTTGGAACAGCCCCTTTAGCAATCAGCCCCAGCATTTT.

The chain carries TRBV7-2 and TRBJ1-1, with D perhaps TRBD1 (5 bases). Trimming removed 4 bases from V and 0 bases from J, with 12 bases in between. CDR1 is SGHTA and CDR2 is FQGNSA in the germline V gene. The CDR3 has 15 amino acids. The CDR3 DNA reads TGTGCCAGCAGCTCCTCAGGGATATTGAACACTGAAGCTTTCTTT. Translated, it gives CASSSSGILNTEAFF.

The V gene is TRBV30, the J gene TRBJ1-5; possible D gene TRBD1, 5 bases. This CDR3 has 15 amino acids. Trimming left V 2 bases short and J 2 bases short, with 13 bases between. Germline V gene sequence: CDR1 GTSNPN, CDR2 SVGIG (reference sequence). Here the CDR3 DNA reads TGTGCCTGGAGTATCGGGGGGACCGGCAATCAGCCCCAGCATTTT. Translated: CAWSIGGTGNQPQHF.

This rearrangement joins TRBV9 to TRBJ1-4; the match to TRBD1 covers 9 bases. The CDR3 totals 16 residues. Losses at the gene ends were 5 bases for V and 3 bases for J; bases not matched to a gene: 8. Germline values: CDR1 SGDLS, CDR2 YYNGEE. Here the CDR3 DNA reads TGTGCCAGCAGTACCCGGGACAGGGCATCTAATGAAAAACTGTTTTTT. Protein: CASSTRDRASNEKLFF.

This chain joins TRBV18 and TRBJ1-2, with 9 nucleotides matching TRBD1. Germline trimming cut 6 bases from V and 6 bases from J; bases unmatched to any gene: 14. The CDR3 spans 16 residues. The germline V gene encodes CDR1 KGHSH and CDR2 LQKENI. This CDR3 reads CASSPLSGTGTHGYTF. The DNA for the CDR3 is TGTGCCAGCTCTCCCTTATCCGGGACAGGGACCCATGGCTACACCTTC.

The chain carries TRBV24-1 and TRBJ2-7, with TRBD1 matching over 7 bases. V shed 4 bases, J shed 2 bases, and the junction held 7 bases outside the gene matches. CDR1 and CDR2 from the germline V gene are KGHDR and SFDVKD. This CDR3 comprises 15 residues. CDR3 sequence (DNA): TGTGCCACCAGTGACCCCGACAGGGCCCCCTACGAGCAGTACTTC. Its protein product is CATSDPDRAPYEQYF.

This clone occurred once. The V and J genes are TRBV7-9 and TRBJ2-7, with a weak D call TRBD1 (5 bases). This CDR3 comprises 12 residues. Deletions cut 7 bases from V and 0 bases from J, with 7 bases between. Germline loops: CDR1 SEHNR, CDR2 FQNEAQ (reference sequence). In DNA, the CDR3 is TGTGCCAGCATGGACATCTCCTACGAGCAGTACTTC. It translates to CASMDISYEQYF.

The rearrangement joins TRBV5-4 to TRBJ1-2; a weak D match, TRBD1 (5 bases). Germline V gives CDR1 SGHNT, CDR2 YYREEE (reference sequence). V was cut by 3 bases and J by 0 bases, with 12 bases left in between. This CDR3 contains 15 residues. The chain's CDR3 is CASSWTISPNYGYTF. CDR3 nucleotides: TGTGCCAGCAGCTGGACAATAAGCCCTAACTATGGCTACACCTTC. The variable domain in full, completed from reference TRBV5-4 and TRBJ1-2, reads ETGVTQSPTHLIKTRGQQVTLRCSSQSGHNTVSWYQQALGQGPQFIFQYYREEENGRGNFPPRFSGLQFPNYSSELNVNALELDDSALYLCASSWTISPNYGYTFGSGTRLTVV.

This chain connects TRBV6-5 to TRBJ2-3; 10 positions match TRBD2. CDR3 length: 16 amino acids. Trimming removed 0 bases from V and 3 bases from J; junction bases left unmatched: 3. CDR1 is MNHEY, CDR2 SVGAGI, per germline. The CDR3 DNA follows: TGTGCCAGCAGTTACTCCGGGACTAGCGATACAGATACGCAGTATTTT. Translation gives CASSYSGTSDTDTQYF.

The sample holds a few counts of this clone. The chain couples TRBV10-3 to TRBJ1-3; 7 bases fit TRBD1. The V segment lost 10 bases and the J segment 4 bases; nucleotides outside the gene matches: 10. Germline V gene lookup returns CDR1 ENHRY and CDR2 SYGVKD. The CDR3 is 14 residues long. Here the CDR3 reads CATGLQGGGNTIYF. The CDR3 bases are TGTGCCACTGGACTTCAGGGGGGAGGAAACACCATATATTTT.

The DNA of the CDR3 is TGTGCCAGCAGTGGGGCAGCTAATTCACCCCTCCACTTT. Protein sequence: CASSGAANSPLHF. J is TRBJ1-6 and V is TRBV2; D unclear. The CDR3 runs to 13 residues. Trimming took 4 bases from V and 6 from J, leaving 7 bases between them. CDR1 and CDR2 (germline): SNHLY, FYNNEI.

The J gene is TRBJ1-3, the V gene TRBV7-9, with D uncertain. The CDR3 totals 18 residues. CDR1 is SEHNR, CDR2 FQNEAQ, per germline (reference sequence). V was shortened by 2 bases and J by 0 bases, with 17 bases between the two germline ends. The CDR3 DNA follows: TGTGCCAGCAGCTTAAATTGGGCAGGAACCCTCTCTGGAAACACCATATATTTT. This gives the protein CASSLNWAGTLSGNTIYF.

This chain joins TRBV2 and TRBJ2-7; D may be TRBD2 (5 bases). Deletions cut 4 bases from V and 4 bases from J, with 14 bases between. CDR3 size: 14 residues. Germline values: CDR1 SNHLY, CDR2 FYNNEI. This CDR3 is CASSVIAGVYEQYF. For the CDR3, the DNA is TGTGCCAGCAGTGTTATAGCCGGGGTATACGAGCAGTACTTC.

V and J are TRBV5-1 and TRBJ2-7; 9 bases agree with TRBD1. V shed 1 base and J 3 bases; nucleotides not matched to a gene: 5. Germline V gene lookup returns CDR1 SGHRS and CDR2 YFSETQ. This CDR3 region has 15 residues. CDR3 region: CASSLSGTGFYEQYF. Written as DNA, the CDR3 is TGCGCCAGCAGCTTGTCGGGGACAGGGTTCTACGAGCAGTACTTC.

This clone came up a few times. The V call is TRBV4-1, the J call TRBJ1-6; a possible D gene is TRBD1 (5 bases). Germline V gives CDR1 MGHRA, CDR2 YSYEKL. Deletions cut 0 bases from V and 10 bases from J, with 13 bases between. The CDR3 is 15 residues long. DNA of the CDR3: TGCGCCAGCAGCCAAGATCCAGGGCCTTGGTCACCCCTCCACTTT. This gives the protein CASSQDPGPWSPLHF.

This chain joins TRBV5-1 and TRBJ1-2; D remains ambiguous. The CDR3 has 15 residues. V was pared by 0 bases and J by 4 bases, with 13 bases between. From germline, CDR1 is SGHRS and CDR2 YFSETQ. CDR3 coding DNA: TGCGCCAGCAGCTTGGACGCAGGAGGAGTCTATGGCTACACCTTC. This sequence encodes CASSLDAGGVYGYTF.

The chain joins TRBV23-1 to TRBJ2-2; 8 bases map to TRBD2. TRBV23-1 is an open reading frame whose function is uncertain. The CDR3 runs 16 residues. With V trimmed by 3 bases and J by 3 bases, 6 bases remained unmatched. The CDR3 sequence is CASSHPGRGDTGELFF. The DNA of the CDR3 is TGCGCCAGCAGTCATCCAGGGCGGGGGGACACCGGGGAGCTGTTTTTT.

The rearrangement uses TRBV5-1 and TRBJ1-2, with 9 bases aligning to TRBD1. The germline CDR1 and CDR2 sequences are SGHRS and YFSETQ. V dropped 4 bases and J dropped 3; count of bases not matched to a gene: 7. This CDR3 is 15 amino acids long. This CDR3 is CASSLGTGNHYGYTF. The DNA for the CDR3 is TGCGCCAGCAGCCTGGGGACAGGGAATCACTATGGCTACACCTTC.

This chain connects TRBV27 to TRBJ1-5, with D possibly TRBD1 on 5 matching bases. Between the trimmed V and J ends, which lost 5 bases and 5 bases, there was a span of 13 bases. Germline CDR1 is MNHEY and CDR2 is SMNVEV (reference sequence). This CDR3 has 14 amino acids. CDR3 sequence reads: CASSGGGPYQPQHF. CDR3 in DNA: TGTGCCAGCAGTGGGGGAGGTCCTTATCAGCCCCAGCATTTT.

DNA of the CDR3: TGTGCCAGTAGTCCCAGGGGTAGCACTAATGAAAAACTGTTTTTT. Translation: CASSPRGSTNEKLFF. V usage is TRBV19 and J usage is TRBJ1-4; weak D call: TRBD1 (6 bases). This CDR3 has 15 residues. The germline V gene encodes CDR1 LNHDA and CDR2 SQIVND (reference sequence). V was pared by 5 bases and J by 2 bases, with 12 bases between.

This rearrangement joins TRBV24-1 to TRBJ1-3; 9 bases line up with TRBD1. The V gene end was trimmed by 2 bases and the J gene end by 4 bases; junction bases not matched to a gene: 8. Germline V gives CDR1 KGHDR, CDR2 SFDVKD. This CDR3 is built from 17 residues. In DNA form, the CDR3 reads TGTGCCACCAGTGATTCCCGCGGGACAGGGTCAGGAAACACCATATATTTT. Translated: CATSDSRGTGSGNTIYF.

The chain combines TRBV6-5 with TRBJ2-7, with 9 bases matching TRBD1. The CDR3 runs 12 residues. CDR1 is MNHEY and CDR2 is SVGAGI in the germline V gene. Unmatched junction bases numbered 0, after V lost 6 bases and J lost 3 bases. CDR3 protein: CASRDRGYEQYF. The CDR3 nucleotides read TGTGCCAGCAGGGACAGGGGCTACGAGCAGTACTTC.